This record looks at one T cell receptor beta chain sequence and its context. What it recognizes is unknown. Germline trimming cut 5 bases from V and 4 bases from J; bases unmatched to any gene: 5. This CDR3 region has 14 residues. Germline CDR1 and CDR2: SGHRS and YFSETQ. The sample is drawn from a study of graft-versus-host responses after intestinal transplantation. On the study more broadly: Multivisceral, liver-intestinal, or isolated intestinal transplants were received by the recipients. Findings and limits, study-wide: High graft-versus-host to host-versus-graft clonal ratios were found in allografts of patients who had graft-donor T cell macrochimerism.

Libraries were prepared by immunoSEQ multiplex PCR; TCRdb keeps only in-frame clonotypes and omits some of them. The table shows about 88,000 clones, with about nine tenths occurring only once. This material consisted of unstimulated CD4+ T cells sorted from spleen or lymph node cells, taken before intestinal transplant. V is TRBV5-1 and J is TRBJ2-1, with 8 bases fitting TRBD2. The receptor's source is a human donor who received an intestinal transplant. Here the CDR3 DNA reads TGCGCCAGCAGGAGGCGGGAGGTGTACAATGAGCAGTTCTTC. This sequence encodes CASRRREVYNEQFF.